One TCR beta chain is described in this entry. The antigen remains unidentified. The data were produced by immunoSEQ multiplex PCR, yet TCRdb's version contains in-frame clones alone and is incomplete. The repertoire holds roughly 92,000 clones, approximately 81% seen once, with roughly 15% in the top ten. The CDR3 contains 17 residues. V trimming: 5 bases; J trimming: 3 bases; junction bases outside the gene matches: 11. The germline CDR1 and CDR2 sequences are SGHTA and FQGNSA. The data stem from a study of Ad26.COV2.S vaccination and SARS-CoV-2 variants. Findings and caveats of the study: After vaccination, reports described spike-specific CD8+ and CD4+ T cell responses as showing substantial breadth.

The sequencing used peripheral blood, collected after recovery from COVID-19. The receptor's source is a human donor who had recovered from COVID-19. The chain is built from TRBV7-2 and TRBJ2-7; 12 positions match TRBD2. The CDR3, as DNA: TGTGCCAGCAGCCCCGGGGCTAGCGGGAGGGGTCTCTACGAGCAGTACTTC. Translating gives CASSPGASGRGLYEQYF. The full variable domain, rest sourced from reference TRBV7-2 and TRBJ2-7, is GAGVSQSPSNKVTEKGKDVELRCDPISGHTALYWYRQSLGQGLEFLIYFQGNSAPDKSGLPSDRFSAERTGGSVSTLTIQRTQQEDSAVYLCASSPGASGRGLYEQYFGPGTRLTVT.